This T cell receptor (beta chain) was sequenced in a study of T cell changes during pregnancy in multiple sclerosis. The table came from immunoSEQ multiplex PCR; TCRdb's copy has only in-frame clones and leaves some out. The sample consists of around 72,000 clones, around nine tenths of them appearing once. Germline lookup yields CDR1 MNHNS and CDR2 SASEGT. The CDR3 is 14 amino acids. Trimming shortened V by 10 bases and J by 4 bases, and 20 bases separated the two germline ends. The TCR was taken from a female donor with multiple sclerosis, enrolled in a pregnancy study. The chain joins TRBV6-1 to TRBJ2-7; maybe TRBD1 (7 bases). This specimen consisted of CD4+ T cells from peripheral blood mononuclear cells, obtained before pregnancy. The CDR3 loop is CANALAGGRYEQYF. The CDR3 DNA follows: TGTGCCAACGCGTTGGCAGGGGGGCGGTACGAGCAGTACTTC.